The 27 T cell receptor beta chains reported below all come from one sample, sequenced in a study of blood T cell repertoires in COVID-19. Generated by immunoSEQ multiplex PCR, the TCRdb table keeps only in-frame clones and is missing some. The repertoire holds 140,000 to 150,000 clones, about three quarters seen once, with around 1.8% in the top ten. Sequenced input: peripheral blood. These receptors all come from a woman aged 60-75 years with acute or convalescent COVID-19.

CDR3 nucleotides: TGTGCCAGCAGCGTAAGTGCGGGCAGGCAAGAGACCCAGTACTTC. Translated, it gives CASSVSAGRQETQYF. V usage is TRBV9 and J usage is TRBJ2-5; possibly TRBD2 for D (5 bases). Per the germline V gene, CDR1 is SGDLS and CDR2 is YYNGEE. V lost 1 base and J lost 2, with 12 bases in between. This CDR3 has 15 amino acids.

The chain combines TRBV15 with TRBJ2-1; D remains unclear. The CDR3 runs to 15 residues. With 5 bases removed from V and 8 bases from J, the gap between germline ends came to 19 bases. Germline-derived CDR1 and CDR2 are LNHNV and YYDKDF (reference sequence). For the CDR3, the DNA is TGTGCCACCAGCGGCCCGGCTAGTACAATCTATGAGCAGTTCTTC. It codes for CATSGPASTIYEQFF. The variable domain in full, with the rest retrieved from reference TRBV15 and TRBJ2-1, is DAMVIQNPRYQVTQFGKPVTLSCSQTLNHNVMYWYQQKSSQAPKLLFHYYDKDFNNEADTPDNFQSRRPNTSFCFLDIRSPGLGDTAMYLCATSGPASTIYEQFFGPGTRLTVL.

The gene calls are TRBV2 and TRBJ2-7; TRBD2 matches at 10 bases. Trimming removed 6 bases from V and 2 bases from J; junction bases left unmatched: 4. The CDR3 length is 14 residues. CDR1 and CDR2 (germline): SNHLY, FYNNEI. CDR3 protein: CASSWGLATYEQYF. DNA of the CDR3: TGTGCCAGCAGCTGGGGACTAGCGACCTACGAGCAGTACTTC.

The V and J genes are TRBV14 and TRBJ1-1; the match to TRBD1 covers 7 bases. Trimming at V came to 9 bases and at J to 2 bases, leaving 21 bases not matched to a gene. Per germline, CDR1 SGHDN and CDR2 FVKESK. The CDR3 is 18 residues long. The CDR3: CARLQGTRFYAANTEAFF. The CDR3 DNA sequence: TGTGCCAGGTTACAGGGGACCCGCTTTTATGCCGCAAACACTGAAGCTTTCTTT. The full variable domain, in which reference TRBV14 and TRBJ1-1 provide the parts outside the CDR3, is EAGVTQFPSHSVIEKGQTVTLRCDPISGHDNLYWYRRVMGKEIKFLLHFVKESKQDESGMPNNRFLAERTGGTYSTLKVQPAELEDSGVYFCARLQGTRFYAANTEAFFGQGTRLTVV.

In its sample, this clone was seen once. The rearrangement joins TRBV6-5 to TRBJ2-2; tentatively, D is TRBD2 (5 bases). Germline loops: CDR1 MNHEY, CDR2 SVGAGI. This CDR3 comprises 15 residues. Trimming stripped 6 bases from V and 0 bases from J, with 11 bases between. Here the CDR3 reads CASSRRAANTGELFF. As DNA, the CDR3 is TGTGCCAGCAGCCGCCGAGCGGCGAACACCGGGGAGCTGTTTTTT.

The J gene is TRBJ1-2, the V gene TRBV27; D is ambiguous. Germline CDR1 is MNHEY and CDR2 is SMNVEV (reference sequence). V was pared by 8 bases and J by 8 bases, with 15 bases between. The CDR3 extends over 12 amino acids. The CDR3 protein is CASSGGFEGYTF. The CDR3 DNA follows: TGTGCCAGCTCAGGAGGCTTCGAGGGCTACACCTTC.

The rearrangement uses TRBV5-1 and TRBJ2-1, with 7 nucleotides matching TRBD2. Losses at the gene ends were 0 bases for V and 6 bases for J; bases not matched to a gene: 6. Germline values: CDR1 SGHRS, CDR2 YFSETQ. There are 15 residues in the CDR3. CDR3 nucleotides: TGCGCCAGCAGCTTGGGGTCTAGCGGAATCAATGAGCAGTTCTTC. Translated: CASSLGSSGINEQFF. Full variable domain (outside the CDR3, taken from reference TRBV5-1 and TRBJ2-1): KAGVTQTPRYLIKTRGQQVTLSCSPISGHRSVSWYQQTPGQGLQFLFEYFSETQRNKGNFPGRFSGRQFSNSRSEMNVSTLELGDSALYLCASSLGSSGINEQFFGPGTRLTVL.

The J gene is TRBJ1-1, the V gene TRBV5-6; TRBD1 aligns across 7 bases. From germline, CDR1 is SGHDT and CDR2 YYEEEE. Trimming at V came to 0 bases and at J to 7 bases, leaving 6 bases not matched to a gene. This CDR3 is built from 14 residues. The CDR3 DNA follows: TGTGCCAGCAGCTTGGCTTGGGGACAGCTTGAAGCTTTCTTT. Translation gives CASSLAWGQLEAFF.

This clone was detected once. J is TRBJ2-7 and V is TRBV28, with 7 bases fitting TRBD2. In germline, CDR1 is MDHEN, CDR2 SYDVKM. CDR3 length equals 17 residues. J gave up 3 bases and V 5 bases, and 16 bases lay outside the gene matches. The CDR3 sequence: CASSPPPLLAAFYEQYF. The CDR3 DNA follows: TGTGCCAGCAGTCCTCCTCCTCTTCTAGCGGCTTTCTACGAGCAGTACTTC.

V is TRBV5-6 and J is TRBJ2-3; 10 nucleotides agree with TRBD1. After removal of 2 bases from V and 8 bases from J, the junction contained 14 bases not matched to a gene. Germline loops: CDR1 SGHDT, CDR2 YYEEEE. The CDR3 loop spans 17 amino acids. The CDR3 DNA is TGTGCCAGCAGCTTCTCCTTCGGGGACAGGGGTCGTGGTACGCAGTATTTT. It yields the protein CASSFSFGDRGRGTQYF.

The V gene is TRBV6-6, the J gene TRBJ1-5, with 9 bases that match TRBD1. With 8 bases clipped from V and 4 bases from J, the junction kept 3 bases outside the gene matches. The CDR3 has 13 amino acids. Germline-derived CDR1 and CDR2 are MNHNY and SVGAGI (reference sequence). The CDR3 region has the DNA TGTGCCAGCCGGGACAGGGAGAATCAGCCCCAGCATTTT. It translates to CASRDRENQPQHF.

The V call is TRBV5-6, the J call TRBJ1-2; D might be TRBD1 (6 bases). Looked up from germline, CDR1 is SGHDT and CDR2 is YYEEEE. V was clipped by 0 bases and J by 7 bases, with 16 bases between them. The length of the CDR3 is 15 residues. The CDR3 DNA follows: TGTGCCAGCAGCTTGGGGGGGCCAACAGGAGTTGGCTACACCTTC. Its translation is CASSLGGPTGVGYTF.

This chain uses TRBV28 with TRBJ2-7, with TRBD1 as a possible D gene (5 bases). V was cut by 5 bases and J by 4 bases, with 9 bases left in between. The CDR3 has 12 amino acids. CDR1 and CDR2 from the germline V gene are MDHEN and SYDVKM. The CDR3 DNA follows: TGTGCCAGCAGTCAAGGGGCATACGAGCAGTACTTC. It translates to CASSQGAYEQYF.

The chain links TRBV2 to TRBJ1-6; D possibly corresponds to TRBD1 (6 bases). V was trimmed by 5 bases and J by 6 bases, leaving 11 bases between them. CDR3 length equals 14 residues. Germline CDR1 SNHLY, CDR2 FYNNEI. As DNA, the CDR3 is TGTGCCAGCAGTCTGGGGGCCTTTAATTCACCCCTCCACTTT. This codes for CASSLGAFNSPLHF. Supplemented by reference TRBV2 and TRBJ1-6, the full variable domain reads EPEVTQTPSHQVTQMGQEVILRCVPISNHLYFYWYRQILGQKVEFLVSFYNNEISEKSEIFDDQFSVERPDGSNFTLKIRSTKLEDSAMYFCASSLGAFNSPLHFGNGTRLTVT.

The chain uses TRBV2 and TRBJ2-1; a possible D gene is TRBD2 (6 bases). Germline CDR1 and CDR2: SNHLY and FYNNEI. This CDR3 has 13 amino acids. Trimming removed 2 bases at V and 7 bases at J, with 9 bases between. Here the CDR3 reads CASSERGRNEQFF. In DNA, the CDR3 is TGTGCCAGCAGTGAAAGAGGGAGGAATGAGCAGTTCTTC.

The chain couples TRBV19 to TRBJ2-3; D perhaps matches TRBD1 (5 bases). Germline V gene lookup returns CDR1 LNHDA and CDR2 SQIVND (reference sequence). V lost 5 bases, J lost 5 bases, and 14 bases lay in between. This CDR3 contains 14 residues. The DNA of the CDR3 is TGTGCCAGTAGTCCTCGTCCAGGGAAAGATACGCAGTATTTT. It is translated as CASSPRPGKDTQYF.

The J gene is TRBJ2-1, the V gene TRBV27; D unresolved. The CDR3 sequence is 15 residues long. In germline, CDR1 is MNHEY, CDR2 SMNVEV (reference sequence). The germline V and J ends were trimmed by 3 bases and 2 bases, with 11 bases remaining between them. For the CDR3, the DNA is TGTGCCAGCAGTTTCGACCCAGGTACCTACAATGAGCAGTTCTTC. Amino acid sequence: CASSFDPGTYNEQFF.

In the case of this clone: Other DNA sequences in the same sample also yield this CDR3. The CDR3 DNA reads as TGTGCCAGCTATCGGCTAGAGGCTGAGCAGTTCTTC. Its protein product is CASYRLEAEQFF. The rearrangement links TRBV2 to TRBJ2-1; unclear D gene. The CDR3 runs 12 residues. Trimming removed 8 bases at V and 9 bases at J, with 14 bases between. Germline-derived CDR1 and CDR2 are SNHLY and FYNNEI. The entire variable domain, with the rest obtained from reference TRBV2 and TRBJ2-1, is as follows: EPEVTQTPSHQVTQMGQEVILRCVPISNHLYFYWYRQILGQKVEFLVSFYNNEISEKSEIFDDQFSVERPDGSNFTLKIRSTKLEDSAMYFCASYRLEAEQFFGPGTRLTVL.

The gene calls are TRBV5-5 and TRBJ1-2; D possibly corresponds to TRBD1 (6 bases). Germline assignment: CDR1 SGHKS and CDR2 YYEKEE (reference sequence). Trimming removed 4 bases at V and 3 bases at J, with 10 bases between. The length of the CDR3 is 13 residues. CDR3 residues: CASSQGSYYGYTF. CDR3 sequence (DNA): TGTGCCAGCAGCCAGGGGTCTTACTATGGCTACACCTTC.

The chain uses TRBV5-6 and TRBJ2-7; maybe TRBD2 (5 bases). Between the trimmed V and J ends, which lost 0 bases and 7 bases, there was a span of 14 bases. This CDR3 has 14 amino acids. Germline V gene data show CDR1 as SGHDT and CDR2 as YYEEEE. The CDR3 loop is CASSLGARTGEQYF. The CDR3 DNA is TGTGCCAGCAGCTTGGGCGCCAGGACGGGGGAGCAGTACTTC.

The DNA for the CDR3 is TGTGCCAGCAGACGACTAGCGGGAGTCTACGAGCAGTACTTC. Translated, it gives CASRRLAGVYEQYF. This chain joins TRBV27 and TRBJ2-7; TRBD2 agrees at 12 bases. The germline CDR1 and CDR2 sequences are MNHEY and SMNVEV (reference sequence). V was clipped by 6 bases and J by 3 bases; unmatched bases: 3. This CDR3 contains 14 residues.

A note on this clone: Other DNA variants within this sample encode the same CDR3. The rearrangement links TRBV19 to TRBJ1-6; TRBD1 matches at 10 bases. J gave up 10 bases and V 5 bases, and 5 bases lay outside the gene matches. The CDR3 length is 14 residues. CDR1 is LNHDA and CDR2 is SQIVND in the germline V gene (reference sequence). CDR3 sequence (DNA): TGTGCCAGTAGTGGACAGGGGGATTGGTCACCCCTCCACTTT. The encoded protein is CASSGQGDWSPLHF.

V gene TRBV10-3 combines with J gene TRBJ1-1, with D unclear. Germline lookup yields CDR1 ENHRY and CDR2 SYGVKD. The CDR3 totals 13 residues. Trimming shortened V by 7 bases and J by 5 bases, and 14 bases separated the two germline ends. The CDR3, as DNA: TGTGCCATCACGCCCCGGGCGGGAACTGAAGCTTTCTTT. Translation gives CAITPRAGTEAFF.

The gene calls are TRBV23-1 and TRBJ1-1; 7 bases align to TRBD1. TRBV23-1 is an ORF, and what it does is uncertain. The junction had 25 bases not matched to a gene; V was cut back by 0 bases and J by 6 bases. This CDR3 is 21 amino acids long. The CDR3 DNA reads TGCGCCAGCAGTCAATCTGGGAAACCAACCAACCCCGGACAGGAGTCGGCTGAAGCTTTCTTT. Its translation: CASSQSGKPTNPGQESAEAFF.

The V call is TRBV4-2, the J call TRBJ2-1, with 8 bases matching TRBD2. V lost 0 bases to trimming and J lost 7 bases; unmatched junction nucleotides: 8. This CDR3 is 16 amino acids long. Germline CDR1 and CDR2: LGHNA and YNFKEQ. The CDR3 region is CASSQDGAGVRNEQFF. CDR3 nucleotides: TGTGCCAGCAGCCAAGATGGAGCGGGAGTAAGAAATGAGCAGTTCTTC.

The V and J genes are TRBV7-2 and TRBJ2-3; 10 positions match TRBD2. The CDR3 is 18 residues long. Germline V gives CDR1 SGHTA, CDR2 FQGNSA. The J segment lost 4 bases and the V segment lost 2 bases, leaving 12 bases of the junction unmatched. For the CDR3, the DNA is TGTGCCAGCAGCTTAAGGGTGCGCGGGCTAGCGGGAGCAGATACGCAGTATTTT. Residues: CASSLRVRGLAGADTQYF.

The chain employs TRBV28 and TRBJ1-6; no definite D call. Germline V gene lookup returns CDR1 MDHEN and CDR2 SYDVKM. The CDR3 has 14 amino acids. Between the trimmed V and J ends, which lost 2 bases and 11 bases, there was a span of 13 bases. CDR3 protein: CASSLHGPRAPLHF. The CDR3 DNA sequence: TGTGCCAGCAGTTTACACGGCCCCCGGGCACCCCTCCACTTT.